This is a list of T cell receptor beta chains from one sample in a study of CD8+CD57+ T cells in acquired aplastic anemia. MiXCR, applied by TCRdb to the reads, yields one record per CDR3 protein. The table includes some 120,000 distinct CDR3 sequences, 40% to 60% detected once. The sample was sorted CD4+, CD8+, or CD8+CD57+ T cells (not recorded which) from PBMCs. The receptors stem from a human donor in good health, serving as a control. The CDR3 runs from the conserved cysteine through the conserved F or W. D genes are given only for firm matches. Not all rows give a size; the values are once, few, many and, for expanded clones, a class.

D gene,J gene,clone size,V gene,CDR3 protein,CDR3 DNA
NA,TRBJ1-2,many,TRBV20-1,CSAPGQTNYGYTF,TGCAGTGCTCCCGGACAGACAAACTATGGCTACACCTTC
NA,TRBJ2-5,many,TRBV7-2,CASSLRREETQYF,TGTGCCAGCAGCTTAAGAAGGGAAGAGACCCAGTACTTC
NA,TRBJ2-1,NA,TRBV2,CASSEARAGNEQFF,TGTGCCAGCAGTGAAGCCAGGGCGGGCAATGAGCAGTTCTTC
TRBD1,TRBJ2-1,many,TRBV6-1,CASSITPGQGNNEQFF,TGTGCCAGCAGTATTACTCCGGGACAGGGAAACAATGAGCAGTTCTTC
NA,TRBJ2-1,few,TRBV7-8,CASSYSLDRTKFF,TGTGCCAGCAGCTACTCATTAGATCGAACCAAGTTCTTC
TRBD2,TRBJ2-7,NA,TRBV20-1,CSARGLAGGPNEQYF,TGCAGTGCTAGGGGACTAGCGGGGGGGCCGAACGAGCAGTACTTC
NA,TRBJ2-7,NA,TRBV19,CASSMGPYNEQYF,TGTGCCAGTAGTATGGGACCTTACAACGAGCAGTACTTC
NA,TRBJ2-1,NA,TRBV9,CASSALGGPVYNEQFF,TGTGCCAGCAGCGCCCTCGGGGGGCCGGTATACAATGAGCAGTTCTTC
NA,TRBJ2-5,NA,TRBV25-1,CASSALTGSQETQYF,TGTGCCAGCAGTGCTCTAACAGGGAGTCAAGAGACCCAGTACTTC
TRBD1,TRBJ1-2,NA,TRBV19,CASGRDSQSNYGYTF,TGTGCCAGTGGTCGGGACAGCCAATCTAACTATGGCTACACCTTC
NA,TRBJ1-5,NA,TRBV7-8,CASSLGEDQPQHF,TGTGCCAGCAGCTTGGGGGAGGACCAGCCCCAGCATTTT
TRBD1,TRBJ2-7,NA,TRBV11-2,CANSFSTGVWYEQYF,TGTGCCAACAGCTTTTCGACAGGGGTATGGTACGAGCAGTACTTC
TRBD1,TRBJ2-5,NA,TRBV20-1,CSAPLDRGETQYF,TGCAGTGCTCCCTTAGACAGGGGAGAGACCCAGTACTTC
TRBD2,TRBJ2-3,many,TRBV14,CASSPRGGDSDTQYF,TGTGCCAGCAGCCCCCGCGGGGGAGACTCGGATACGCAGTATTTT
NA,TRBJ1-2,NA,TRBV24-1,CAPTRGRNGYTF,TGTGCCCCCACTAGAGGGAGGAATGGCTACACCTTC
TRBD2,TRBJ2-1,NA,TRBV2,CASSLAGGPAEQFF,TGTGCCAGCAGTCTAGCGGGGGGGCCAGCTGAGCAGTTCTTC
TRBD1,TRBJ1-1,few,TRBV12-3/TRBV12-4,CASSLWDRGNTEAFF,TGTGCCAGCAGCCTTTGGGACAGGGGAAATACTGAAGCTTTCTTT
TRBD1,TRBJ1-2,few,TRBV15,CATSRDLQGGYTF,TGTGCCACCAGCAGAGACCTACAGGGGGGCTACACCTTC
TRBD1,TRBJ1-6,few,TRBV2,CASRHRDRDNSPLHF,TGTGCCAGCAGACACCGGGACAGGGACAATTCACCCCTCCACTTT
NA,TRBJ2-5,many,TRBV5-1,CASSLDREGETQYF,TGCGCCAGCAGCTTGGACAGGGAGGGAGAGACCCAGTACTTC
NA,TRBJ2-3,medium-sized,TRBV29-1,CSVSPRLTDTQYF,TGCAGCGTAAGTCCCCGTCTCACAGATACGCAGTATTTT
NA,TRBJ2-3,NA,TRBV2,CASKEGAEDTQYF,TGTGCCAGCAAGGAGGGGGCCGAAGATACGCAGTATTTT
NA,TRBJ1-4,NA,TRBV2,CASRRGGGLGKLFF,TGTGCCAGCAGGAGGGGGGGGGGGCTAGGGAAACTGTTTTTT
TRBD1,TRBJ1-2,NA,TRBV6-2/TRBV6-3,CASSYSKQGARYGGDYGYTF,TGTGCCAGCAGTTACTCGAAGCAGGGGGCTCGCTACGGCGGTGACTATGGCTACACCTTC
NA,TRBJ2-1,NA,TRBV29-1,CSVARTEANNEQFF,TGCAGCGTTGCACGGACAGAGGCTAACAATGAGCAGTTCTTC
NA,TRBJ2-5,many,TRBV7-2,CASSNGLETQYF,TGTGCCAGCAGCAATGGGTTAGAGACCCAGTACTTC
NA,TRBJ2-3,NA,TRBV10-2,CARSGRGLTDTQYF,TGCGCCAGAAGTGGGCGGGGTTTGACAGATACGCAGTATTTT
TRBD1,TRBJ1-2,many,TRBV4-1,CASSQPRDRGTINYGYTF,TGCGCCAGCAGCCAACCTCGGGACAGGGGTACCATTAACTATGGCTACACCTTC
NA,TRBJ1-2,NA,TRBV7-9,CASSLEGFGYTF,TGTGCCAGCAGCTTAGAGGGGTTCGGCTACACCTTC
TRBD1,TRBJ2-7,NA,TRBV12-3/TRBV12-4,CASRPGQGPHFSYEQYF,TGTGCCAGCAGGCCGGGACAGGGCCCTCACTTCTCCTACGAGCAGTACTTC
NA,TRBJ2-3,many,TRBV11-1,CASSLAGYLGDTQYF,TGTGCCAGCAGCTTAGCGGGGTATCTAGGGGATACGCAGTATTTT
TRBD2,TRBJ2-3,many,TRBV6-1,CASSRSGTSGGTDTQYF,TGTGCCAGCAGCCGCAGTGGGACTAGCGGGGGTACAGATACGCAGTATTTT
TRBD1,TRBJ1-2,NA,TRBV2,CASGTGRNYGYTF,TGTGCCAGTGGGACAGGGCGTAACTATGGCTACACCTTC
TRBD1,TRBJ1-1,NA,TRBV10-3,CAISEVIQGSTEAFF,TGTGCCATCAGTGAAGTGATACAGGGGAGCACTGAAGCTTTCTTT
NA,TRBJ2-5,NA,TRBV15,CATSRTDGQETQYF,TGTGCCACCAGCAGGACCGACGGCCAAGAGACCCAGTACTTC
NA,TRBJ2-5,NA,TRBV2,CASSEARPGAGETQYF,TGTGCCAGCAGTGAAGCGCGTCCGGGGGCGGGGGAGACCCAGTACTTC
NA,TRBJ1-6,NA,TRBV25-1,CASSEWQASGGNSPLHF,TGTGCCAGCAGTGAATGGCAGGCTTCGGGTGGTAATTCACCCCTCCACTTT
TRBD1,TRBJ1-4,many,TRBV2,CASRQDRGEKLFF,TGTGCCAGCAGACAAGACAGGGGTGAAAAACTGTTTTTT
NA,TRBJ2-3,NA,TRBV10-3,CAISEQGSGDTQYF,TGTGCCATCAGTGAGCAGGGAAGCGGGGATACGCAGTATTTT
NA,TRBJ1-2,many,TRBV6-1,CASSEEWTQPYGYTF,TGTGCCAGCAGCGAGGAGTGGACCCAGCCCTATGGCTACACCTTC
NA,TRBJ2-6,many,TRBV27,CASSWEGGANVLTF,TGTGCCAGCAGTTGGGAAGGTGGGGCCAACGTCCTGACTTTC
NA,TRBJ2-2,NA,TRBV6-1,CASIGTPGELLF,TGTGCCAGCATCGGGACCCCCGGGGAGCTGCTTTTT
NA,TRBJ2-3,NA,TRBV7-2,CASSRQSDTQYF,TGTGCCAGCAGCCGGCAGTCAGATACGCAGTATTTT
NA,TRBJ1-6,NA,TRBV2,CASRGWGNSPLHF,TGTGCCAGCAGGGGATGGGGGAATTCACCCCTCCACTTT
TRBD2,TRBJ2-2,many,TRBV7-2,CASSPAGGYTGELFF,TGTGCCAGCTCTCCAGCGGGGGGTTACACCGGGGAGCTGTTTTTT
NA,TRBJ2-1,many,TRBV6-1,CASTAGHRSYNEQFF,TGTGCCAGCACCGCGGGACACAGGTCCTACAATGAGCAGTTCTTC
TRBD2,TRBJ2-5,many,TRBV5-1,CASSLATSGGAGETQYF,TGCGCCAGCAGCTTGGCTACTAGCGGGGGGGCCGGCGAGACCCAGTACTTC
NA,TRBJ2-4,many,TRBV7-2,CASSLLSGASAKNIQYF,TGTGCCAGCAGCTTATTGTCGGGGGCATCAGCCAAAAACATTCAGTACTTC
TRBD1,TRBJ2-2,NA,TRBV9,CASSVGTGKDGELFF,TGTGCCAGCAGCGTAGGGACAGGGAAGGACGGGGAGCTGTTTTTT
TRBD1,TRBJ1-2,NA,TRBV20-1,CSAEDRAYGYTF,TGCAGTGCAGAAGACAGGGCCTATGGCTACACCTTC
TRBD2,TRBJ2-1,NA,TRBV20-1,CSARDSGGANEQFF,TGCAGTGCTAGGGATAGCGGGGGGGCAAATGAGCAGTTCTTC
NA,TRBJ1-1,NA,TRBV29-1,CSVSARDDTEAFF,TGCAGCGTTTCCGCCAGGGATGACACTGAAGCTTTCTTT